This T cell receptor beta chain originates from a study of blood T cell repertoires in COVID-19. In the study overall: Sample material is recorded as cDNA or gDNA derived from T cells, B-cell-depleted T cells, or PBMCs.

CDR3 length: 14 residues. Trimming took off 1 base at V and 4 bases at J, with 11 bases between the two ends. Germline-derived CDR1 and CDR2 are SGHAT and FQNNGV. Repertoires were generated with immunoSEQ multiplex PCR, while TCRdb's copy carries only in-frame clones and drops some. The table has some 200,000 clones, about 85% seen once; the top ten hold around 7%. Sequencing input: peripheral blood. The chain recombines TRBV11-2 with TRBJ2-7; tentatively, D is TRBD1 (5 bases). The receptor was isolated from a woman of 80 years or more in a cohort sampled during active or convalescent COVID-19. For the CDR3, the DNA is TGTGCCAGCAGCTTAGGGTGGGGCCGATACGAGCAGTACGTC. Residues: CASSLGWGRYEQYV.